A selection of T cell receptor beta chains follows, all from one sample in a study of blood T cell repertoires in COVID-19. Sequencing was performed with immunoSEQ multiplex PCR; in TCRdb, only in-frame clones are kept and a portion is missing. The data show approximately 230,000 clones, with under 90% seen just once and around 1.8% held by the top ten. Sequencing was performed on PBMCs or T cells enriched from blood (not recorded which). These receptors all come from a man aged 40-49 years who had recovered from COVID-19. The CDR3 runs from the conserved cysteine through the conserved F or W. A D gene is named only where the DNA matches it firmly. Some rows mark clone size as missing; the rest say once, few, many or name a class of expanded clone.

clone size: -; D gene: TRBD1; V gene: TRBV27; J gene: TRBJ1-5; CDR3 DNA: TGTGCCAGCAGTTACAAACAGGGGAATCAGCCCCAGCATTTT; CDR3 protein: CASSYKQGNQPQHF
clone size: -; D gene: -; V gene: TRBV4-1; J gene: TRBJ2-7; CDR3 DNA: TGCGCCAGCAGCCAAACACCTACAGAGACCTACGAGCAGTACTTC; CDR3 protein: CASSQTPTETYEQYF
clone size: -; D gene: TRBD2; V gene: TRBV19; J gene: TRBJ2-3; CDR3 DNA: TGTGCCAGTAGTATCGTAGCGGGGGCTACCGCAGATACGCAGTATTTT; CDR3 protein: CASSIVAGATADTQYF
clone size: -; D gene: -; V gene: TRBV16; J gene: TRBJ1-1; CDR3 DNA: TGTGCCAGCAGCCAATTGGGGCAGACTAACACTGAAGCTTTCTTT; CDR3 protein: CASSQLGQTNTEAFF
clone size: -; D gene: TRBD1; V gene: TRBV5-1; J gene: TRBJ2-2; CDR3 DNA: TGCGCCAGCAGCGACAGGGGAAACACCGGGGAGCTGTTTTTT; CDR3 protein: CASSDRGNTGELFF
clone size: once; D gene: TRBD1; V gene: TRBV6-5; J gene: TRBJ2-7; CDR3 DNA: TGTGCCTCCCAGGACAGGGACTTATTCAGACAGTACTTC; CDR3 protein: CASQDRDLFRQYF
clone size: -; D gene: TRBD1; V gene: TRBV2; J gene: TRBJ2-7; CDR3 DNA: TGTGCCAGCAGCGAACAGGGGGCTGGCGAGCAGTACTTC; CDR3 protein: CASSEQGAGEQYF
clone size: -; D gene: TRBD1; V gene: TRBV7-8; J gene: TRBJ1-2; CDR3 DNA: TGTGCCAGCAGCCGACGAACAGGGGAAAGTGGCTACACCTTC; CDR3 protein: CASSRRTGESGYTF
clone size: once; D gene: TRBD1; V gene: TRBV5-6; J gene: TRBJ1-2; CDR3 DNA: TGTGCCAGCAGCTTGGGCAGGGGGAAATACAATGGCTATGGCTACACCTTC; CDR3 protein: CASSLGRGKYNGYGYTF
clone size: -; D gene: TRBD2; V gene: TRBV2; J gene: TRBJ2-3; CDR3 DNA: TGTGCCAGCAGTCGGGCTAGCGGGAGTACAGATACGCAGTATTTT; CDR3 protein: CASSRASGSTDTQYF
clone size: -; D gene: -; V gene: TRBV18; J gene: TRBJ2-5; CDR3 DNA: TGTGCCAGCTCAACAAGCCAAGAGACCCAGTACTTC; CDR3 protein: CASSTSQETQYF
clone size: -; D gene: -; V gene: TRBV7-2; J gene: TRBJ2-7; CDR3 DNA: TGTGCCAGCAGCTTAGGGAGTCGGCACGAGCAGTACTTC; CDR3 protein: CASSLGSRHEQYF
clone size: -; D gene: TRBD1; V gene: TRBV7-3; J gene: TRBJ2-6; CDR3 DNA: TGTGCCAGCAGTTCACTAGGACAGGGGATCCCTGGGGCCAACGTCCTGACTTTC; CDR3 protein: CASSSLGQGIPGANVLTF
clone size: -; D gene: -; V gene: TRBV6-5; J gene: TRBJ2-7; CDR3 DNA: TGTGCCAGCAGTTCTGGCAGATACTACGAGCAGTACTTC; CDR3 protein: CASSSGRYYEQYF
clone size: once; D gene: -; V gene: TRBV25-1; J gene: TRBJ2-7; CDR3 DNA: TGTGCCAGCAGTCCCCCCCGCTCCGGGACATACGAGCAGTACTTC; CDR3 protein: CASSPPRSGTYEQYF
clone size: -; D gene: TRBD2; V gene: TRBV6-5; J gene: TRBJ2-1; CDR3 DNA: TGTGCCAGCACCCTCCTAGCGGGGGGGCCCTATGAGCAGTTCTTC; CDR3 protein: CASTLLAGGPYEQFF
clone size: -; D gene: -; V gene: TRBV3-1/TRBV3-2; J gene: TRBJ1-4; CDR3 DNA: TGTGCCAGCAGCCAAGAAGGACACCAAGAAAAACTGTTTTTT; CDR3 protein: CASSQEGHQEKLFF
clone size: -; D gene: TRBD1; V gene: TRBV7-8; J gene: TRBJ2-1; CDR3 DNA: TGTGCCAGCAGCTTAGACGCCGGGACAGACTACAATGAGCAGTTCTTC; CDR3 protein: CASSLDAGTDYNEQFF
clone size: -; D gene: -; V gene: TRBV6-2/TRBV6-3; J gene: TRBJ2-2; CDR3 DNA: TGTGCCAGCAGTTACGGACAGCACACCGGGGAGCTGTTTTTT; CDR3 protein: CASSYGQHTGELFF
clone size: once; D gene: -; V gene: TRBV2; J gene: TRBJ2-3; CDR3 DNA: TGTGCCAGCAGGACACTAGTTGGCACAGATACGCAGTATTTT; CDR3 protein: CASRTLVGTDTQYF
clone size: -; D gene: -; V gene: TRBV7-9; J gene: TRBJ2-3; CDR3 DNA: TGTGCCAGCAGCTTAGAGGAGAGAACGCAGTATTTT; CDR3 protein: CASSLEERTQYF
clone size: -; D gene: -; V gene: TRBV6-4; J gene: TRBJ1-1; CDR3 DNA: TGTGCCAGCAGTAAGTCCCCAGGGGCAGGCACTGAAGCTTTCTTT; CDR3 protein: CASSKSPGAGTEAFF
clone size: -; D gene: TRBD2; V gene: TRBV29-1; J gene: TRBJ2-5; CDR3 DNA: TGCAGCGTGAATATAGCGGGGGCGTACCAAGAGACCCAGTACTTC; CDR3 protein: CSVNIAGAYQETQYF
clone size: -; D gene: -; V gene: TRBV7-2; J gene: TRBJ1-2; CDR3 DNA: TGTGCCAGCAGGCGGGGAGGTATCAAAGGCTACACCTTC; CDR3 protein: CASRRGGIKGYTF
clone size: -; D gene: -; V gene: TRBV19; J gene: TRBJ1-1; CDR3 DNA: TGTGCCAGTAGTATTAGAGTCTTCTCTGAAGCTTTCTTT; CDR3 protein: CASSIRVFSEAFF
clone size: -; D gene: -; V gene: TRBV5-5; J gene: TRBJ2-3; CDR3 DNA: TGTGCCAGCAGCCGTGGCGCCGGGGTGGGAGATACGCAGTATTTT; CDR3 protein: CASSRGAGVGDTQYF
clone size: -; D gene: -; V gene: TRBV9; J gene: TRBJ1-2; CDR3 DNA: TGTGCCAGCAGCGTAGGGGCAGGGCAGTTCTATGGCTACACCTTC; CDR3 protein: CASSVGAGQFYGYTF
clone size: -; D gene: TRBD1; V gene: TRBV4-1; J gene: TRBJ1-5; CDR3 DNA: TGCGCCAGCAGCGACCGGACAGGGACCCCCAATCAGCCCCAGCATTTT; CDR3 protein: CASSDRTGTPNQPQHF
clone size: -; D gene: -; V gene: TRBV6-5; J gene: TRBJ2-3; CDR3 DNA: TGTGCCAGCAGCACTGCGATCGGGGATACGCAGTATTTT; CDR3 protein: CASSTAIGDTQYF
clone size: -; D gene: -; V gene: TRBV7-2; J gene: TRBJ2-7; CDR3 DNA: TGTGCCAGCAGCTTGACGGGACTGAACCTCCACGAGCAGTACTTC; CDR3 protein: CASSLTGLNLHEQYF
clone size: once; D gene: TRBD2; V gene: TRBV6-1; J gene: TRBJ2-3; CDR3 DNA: TGTGCCAGCAGTGAAGCGCGGTTAGCGGGGCGGACGCAGTATTTT; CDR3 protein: CASSEARLAGRTQYF
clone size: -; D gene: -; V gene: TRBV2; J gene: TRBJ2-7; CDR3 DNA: TGTGCCAGCAGTGAAGCGTTTAGCGGAACCTACGAGCAGTACTTC; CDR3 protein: CASSEAFSGTYEQYF
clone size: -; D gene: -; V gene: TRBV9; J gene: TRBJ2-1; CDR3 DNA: TGTGCCAGCAGCGTAGTCGCGGGGAACTACAATGAGCAGTTCTTC; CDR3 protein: CASSVVAGNYNEQFF
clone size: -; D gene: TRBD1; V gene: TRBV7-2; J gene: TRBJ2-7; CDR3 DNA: TGTGCCAGCAGCTTGGGGGACAGGGGATCCTACGAGCAGTACTTC; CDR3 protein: CASSLGDRGSYEQYF
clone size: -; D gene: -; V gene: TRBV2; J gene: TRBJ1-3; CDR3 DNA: TGTGCCACCTTGAAGGACAGCTCAGGAAACACCATATATTTT; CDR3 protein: CATLKDSSGNTIYF
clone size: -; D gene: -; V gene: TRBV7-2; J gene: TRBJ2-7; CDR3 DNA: TGTGCCAGCAGCTTAGCCGTTGTGGTTGGAGGCTACGAGCAGTACTTC; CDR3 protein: CASSLAVVVGGYEQYF
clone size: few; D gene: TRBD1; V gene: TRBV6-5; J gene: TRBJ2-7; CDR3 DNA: TGTGCCAGCCCCTGCGCACAGGGGGAATCCTACGAGCAGTACTTC; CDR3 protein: CASPCAQGESYEQYF
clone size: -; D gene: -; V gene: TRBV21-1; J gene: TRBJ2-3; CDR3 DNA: TGTGCCAGCAGCACCTACGGTGATAGCACAGATACGCAGTATTTT; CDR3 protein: CASSTYGDSTDTQYF
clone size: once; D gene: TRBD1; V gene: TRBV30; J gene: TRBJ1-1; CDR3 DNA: TGTGCCTGTTCTCGACAGGGGAACACTGAAGCTTTCTTT; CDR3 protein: CACSRQGNTEAFF